This TCR beta chain is from a study of T-cell memory formation after mild COVID-19. Using its own MiXCR run on the 5' RACE reads, TCRdb lists one record per CDR3 protein. The sample records 500,000 to 650,000 distinct CDR3 sequences, approximately 21% being singletons. The V end lost 2 bases, the J end lost 1 base, and 15 bases lay between the germline ends. From germline, CDR1 is MGHRA and CDR2 YSYEKL. CDR3 length: 17 residues. In the case of this clonotype: Its antigen is still unknown.

Study-level results: Largely, contracting CD4+ clones fell within CM and EM, and contracting CD8+ clones within EMRA.

The sequenced sample consisted of PBMCs or a T cell subset sorted from them (not recorded which). The J gene is TRBJ2-1, the V gene TRBV4-1; possibly TRBD1 or TRBD2 for D (5 bases each). This sequence was found in an adult woman who had mild COVID-19 (a few samples of this study predate the infection). Cell type and time point are not known. This chain's CDR3 is CASSQPRVRVSYNEQFF. The CDR3 bases are TGCGCCAGCAGCCAACCCAGGGTGAGGGTTTCCTACAATGAGCAGTTCTTC.